The 32 T cell receptor beta chains reported below all come from one sample, sequenced in a study of T cell responses to AZD1222 COVID-19 vaccine. The assay was immunoSEQ multiplex PCR, and TCRdb's table has in-frame clones only and misses some. The sample lists roughly 200,000 clones, almost 90% occurring once. This specimen consisted of peripheral blood, obtained on day 0 of AZD1222 vaccination. Every receptor here comes from an adult in good health.

The chain joins TRBV10-1 to TRBJ1-2; TRBD1 matches at 10 bases. The germline gives CDR1 WNHNN, CDR2 SYGVQD (reference sequence). The CDR3 has 13 amino acids. Trimming at V came to 5 bases and at J to 5 bases, leaving 2 bases not matched to a gene. CDR3 bases: TGCGCCAGCAGTCCGGGACAGGGGTATGGCTACACCTTC. Translating gives CASSPGQGYGYTF.

This chain connects TRBV10-2 to TRBJ2-2; D call uncertain. The germline V gene encodes CDR1 WSHSY and CDR2 SAAADI. The CDR3 sequence is 13 residues long. Trimming cost V 2 bases and J 9 bases, with 10 bases left between them. Here the CDR3 reads CASSEPTGRELFF. The CDR3 region has the DNA TGCGCCAGCAGTGAGCCCACGGGTCGGGAGCTGTTTTTT.

This chain links TRBV11-2 with TRBJ2-1; 7 positions agree with TRBD2. The CDR3 has 15 residues. Germline lookup yields CDR1 SGHAT and CDR2 FQNNGV. V trimming: 6 bases; J trimming: 0 bases; junction bases outside the gene matches: 5. CDR3 sequence reads: CASRQRGDSYNEQFF. The CDR3 nucleotides are TGTGCCAGCAGGCAACGGGGGGACTCCTACAATGAGCAGTTCTTC.

This chain joins TRBV6-5 and TRBJ1-1; D is uncertain. Germline CDR1 is MNHEY and CDR2 is SVGAGI. CDR3 length: 13 residues. Trimming stripped 0 bases from V and 0 bases from J, with 2 bases between. The CDR3 here is CASSYSMNTEAFF. Written as DNA, the CDR3 is TGTGCCAGCAGTTACTCGATGAACACTGAAGCTTTCTTT.

The rearrangement joins TRBV7-9 to TRBJ1-3; D is uncertain. With 8 bases removed from V and 8 bases from J, the gap between germline ends came to 4 bases. The CDR3 is 9 amino acids. Germline V gives CDR1 SEHNR, CDR2 FQNEAQ (reference sequence). CDR3 sequence reads: CASGDTIYF. The DNA of the CDR3 is TGTGCCAGCGGGGACACCATATATTTT.

This chain uses TRBV5-4 with TRBJ1-3; D is unresolved. Trimming removed 4 bases from V and 3 bases from J, with 14 bases in between. Looked up from germline, CDR1 is SGHNT and CDR2 is YYREEE (reference sequence). The CDR3 is 15 amino acids. In DNA form, the CDR3 reads TGTGCCAGCAGCCTCAGAGGCTCTAATGGAAACACCATATATTTT. Translating it yields CASSLRGSNGNTIYF.

The V call is TRBV24-1, the J call TRBJ2-3; D remains ambiguous. Germline CDR1 and CDR2: KGHDR and SFDVKD. The V gene lost 1 base and the J gene lost 4 bases, with 11 bases spanning the gap. CDR3 length: 15 amino acids. This CDR3 reads CATSDFASHPDTQYF. The CDR3 region has the DNA TGTGCCACCAGTGATTTTGCCAGCCACCCAGATACGCAGTATTTT.

The rearrangement uses TRBV7-6 and TRBJ2-7; D not resolved. Germline V gene lookup returns CDR1 SGHVS and CDR2 FNYEAQ. V lost 4 bases and J 2 bases, leaving 9 bases between the germline ends. The CDR3 totals 13 residues. The CDR3: CASSSSNAYEQYF. The CDR3 DNA reads TGTGCCAGCAGCTCATCCAACGCCTACGAGCAGTACTTC.

This clone has only one observation. The chain recombines TRBV5-1 with TRBJ1-2; D is perhaps TRBD1 (6 bases). Deletions cut 0 bases from V and 5 bases from J, with 20 bases between. Germline values: CDR1 SGHRS, CDR2 YFSETQ. The CDR3 runs 17 residues. CDR3 sequence: CASSLVPRGEGGYGYTF. For the CDR3, the DNA is TGCGCCAGCAGCTTGGTGCCCAGGGGCGAAGGAGGGTATGGCTACACCTTC.

The rearrangement links TRBV5-1 to TRBJ2-5, with D tentatively TRBD2 (5 bases). The CDR3 is made up of 14 amino acids. Trimming shortened V by 2 bases and J by 3 bases, and 11 bases separated the two germline ends. Germline CDR1 is SGHRS and CDR2 is YFSETQ. The CDR3 nucleotides are TGCGCCAGCAGCTTAGGAGGCGGAGAAGAGACCCAGTACTTC. It encodes CASSLGGGEETQYF.

The J gene is TRBJ2-1, the V gene TRBV7-9; perhaps TRBD2 as D (6 bases). Germline V gene sequence: CDR1 SEHNR, CDR2 FQNEAQ (reference sequence). The CDR3 spans 13 residues. Trimming took off 5 bases at V and 9 bases at J, with 14 bases between the two ends. The CDR3 region is CASSRPGRGEQFF. CDR3 DNA sequence: TGTGCCAGCAGCCGCCCCGGGAGAGGTGAGCAGTTCTTC. Using reference TRBV7-9 and TRBJ2-1 for the parts outside the CDR3, the full variable domain is DTGVSQNPRHKITKRGQNVTFRCDPISEHNRLYWYRQTLGQGPEFLTYFQNEAQLEKSRLLSDRFSAERPKGSFSTLEIQRTEQGDSAMYLCASSRPGRGEQFFGPGTRLTVL.

The chain has TRBV9 and TRBJ2-7, with D perhaps given as TRBD1 or TRBD2 (7 bases each). The CDR3 length is 15 residues. V dropped 0 bases and J dropped 4 bases, with 14 bases sitting between them. Germline CDR1 SGDLS, CDR2 YYNGEE. DNA for the CDR3: TGTGCCAGCAGCGTAGGGGAGGGGGCGGTGTACGAGCAGTACTTC. Protein product: CASSVGEGAVYEQYF.

This chain links TRBV30 with TRBJ1-5; D not certain. V lost 3 bases and J lost 2, with 8 bases in between. The V gene's germline CDR1 is GTSNPN and CDR2 SVGIG (reference sequence). The length of the CDR3 is 13 residues. CDR3 loop: CAWSPMGNQPQHF. In DNA, the CDR3 is TGTGCCTGGAGCCCCATGGGCAATCAGCCCCAGCATTTT.

The V gene is TRBV5-1, the J gene TRBJ1-1, with 10 bases identical to TRBD1. Germline CDR1 is SGHRS and CDR2 is YFSETQ. The CDR3 contains 14 residues. V gave up 4 bases and J gave up 7 bases; unmatched junction bases: 7. The CDR3 here is CASSRPGDRGEAFF. CDR3 coding DNA: TGCGCCAGCAGCCGACCCGGGGACAGGGGTGAAGCTTTCTTT.

The V call is TRBV7-2, the J call TRBJ2-1, with a tentative D call TRBD2 (5 bases). CDR1 is SGHTA and CDR2 is FQGNSA in the germline V gene. This CDR3 is built from 11 residues. V lost 9 bases and J 6 bases, leaving 9 bases between the germline ends. The DNA for the CDR3 is TGTGCCAGTCGTGGAGGCAATGAGCAGTTCTTC. It is translated as CASRGGNEQFF.

The chain combines TRBV7-6 with TRBJ2-1; TRBD2 aligns across 7 bases. The CDR3 totals 17 residues. CDR1 SGHVS and CDR2 FNYEAQ come from the germline V gene. The trim removed 2 bases at V and 5 bases at J, leaving 12 bases unmatched. CDR3 bases: TGTGCCAGCAGCTTACGCTCCGGGGGAGGGAGGCACAATGAGCAGTTCTTC. This encodes CASSLRSGGGRHNEQFF.

The chain joins TRBV2 to TRBJ2-7; 11 positions match TRBD2. The CDR3 covers 16 residues. V gave up 5 bases and J gave up 1 base; unmatched junction bases: 7. Germline V gives CDR1 SNHLY, CDR2 FYNNEI. The CDR3 DNA is TGTGCCAGCAGTAAACGGACTAGCGGGCGTTCCTACGAGCAGTACTTC. Its protein product is CASSKRTSGRSYEQYF.

V is TRBV7-6 and J is TRBJ2-7, with D perhaps TRBD2 (5 bases). This CDR3 is 14 amino acids long. The ends were cut back, 5 bases at V and 2 bases at J, with 13 bases in the middle. CDR1 SGHVS and CDR2 FNYEAQ come from the germline V gene. CDR3 in amino acids: CASSLLGSTYEQYF. CDR3 bases: TGTGCCAGCAGCCTCCTGGGGAGTACCTACGAGCAGTACTTC.

J is TRBJ1-2 and V is TRBV5-6; D is unresolved. Deletions cut 4 bases from V and 1 base from J, with 14 bases between. Germline CDR1 and CDR2: SGHDT and YYEEEE. This CDR3 is built from 15 residues. For the CDR3, the DNA is TGTGCCAGCAGCCCCGGCCTCGCCCATAACTATGGCTACACCTTC. Residues: CASSPGLAHNYGYTF.

V and J are TRBV4-3 and TRBJ2-1; no reliable D call. The CDR3 totals 13 residues. The V gene's germline CDR1 is LGHNA and CDR2 YSLEER. V was pared by 0 bases and J by 8 bases, with 8 bases between. The CDR3 DNA sequence: TGCGCCAGCAGCCAAGATCTCCCGGATGAGCAGTTCTTC. It yields the protein CASSQDLPDEQFF.

J is TRBJ1-2 and V is TRBV27, with 7 bases identical to TRBD1. Germline CDR1 is MNHEY and CDR2 is SMNVEV (reference sequence). V was pared by 5 bases and J by 6 bases, with 6 bases of the junction left unmatched. CDR3 length equals 13 residues. The CDR3 DNA sequence: TGTGCCAGCAGTCCGTACAGGGGAGATGGCTACACCTTC. Amino acids: CASSPYRGDGYTF.

The V gene is TRBV2, the J gene TRBJ2-1; TRBD1 agrees at 8 bases. Losses at the gene ends were 5 bases for V and 8 bases for J; bases not matched to a gene: 8. This CDR3 is built from 14 residues. Germline V gives CDR1 SNHLY, CDR2 FYNNEI. CDR3 in DNA: TGTGCCAGCAGTCCTGGACAGGGTCCCTATGAGCAGTTCTTC. This translates into CASSPGQGPYEQFF.

About this clone: Other DNA variants within this sample encode the same CDR3. The J gene is TRBJ2-7, the V gene TRBV7-9, with D perhaps being TRBD1 or TRBD2 (5 bases each). The CDR3 consists of 14 residues. The V end lost 4 bases, the J end lost 2 bases, and 12 bases lay between the germline ends. Germline V gives CDR1 SEHNR, CDR2 FQNEAQ (reference sequence). CDR3 region: CASSSTGTAYEQYF. For the CDR3, the DNA is TGTGCCAGCAGCTCCACCGGGACCGCCTACGAGCAGTACTTC.

This chain joins TRBV29-1 and TRBJ2-2; TRBD2 aligns across 9 bases. Germline V gene sequence: CDR1 SQVTM, CDR2 ANQGSEA. CDR3 size: 13 residues. V lost 4 bases and J lost 4; bases outside the gene matches: 1. The CDR3 sequence: CSVVSGGTGELFF. The DNA of the CDR3 is TGCAGCGTTGTTAGCGGGGGCACCGGGGAGCTGTTTTTT.

V is TRBV14 and J is TRBJ2-7, with 8 bases matching TRBD1. CDR1 is SGHDN, CDR2 FVKESK, per germline. The CDR3 length is 13 residues. Unmatched junction bases numbered 0, after V lost 1 base and J lost 4 bases. Here the CDR3 DNA reads TGTGCCAGCAGCCAAGGACAGGGGTACGAGCAGTACTTC. It translates to CASSQGQGYEQYF.

V and J are TRBV10-1 and TRBJ2-1; D gene uncertain. This CDR3 has 17 residues. Per the germline V gene, CDR1 is WNHNN and CDR2 is SYGVQD (reference sequence). V was shortened by 7 bases and J by 1 base, with 20 bases between the two germline ends. The CDR3 protein is CASIEDTSNFSYNEQFF. The CDR3 DNA sequence: TGCGCCAGCATTGAAGACACAAGTAATTTTTCCTACAATGAGCAGTTCTTC.

The V call is TRBV7-3, the J call TRBJ1-6; D ambiguous. V was pared by 2 bases and J by 7 bases, with 12 bases between. Germline lookup yields CDR1 SGHTA and CDR2 FQGTGA. This CDR3 contains 15 residues. CDR3 in DNA: TGTGCCAGCAGCTTATTAGCAGGAAGGAATTCACCCCTCCACTTT. The encoded protein is CASSLLAGRNSPLHF.

The genes are TRBV29-1 and TRBJ1-1; D remains unclear. Per the germline V gene, CDR1 is SQVTM and CDR2 is ANQGSEA. V was pared by 7 bases and J by 1 base, with 10 bases between. The CDR3 has 12 amino acids. The CDR3 nucleotides are TGCAGCGCCCGACTTCGGAACACTGAAGCTTTCTTT. Its protein product is CSARLRNTEAFF.

The chain is built from TRBV6-6 and TRBJ2-3; either TRBD1 or TRBD2 may supply D (5 bases each). CDR1 is MNHNY and CDR2 is SVGAGI in the germline V gene (reference sequence). The CDR3 is 14 amino acids. V was cut by 6 bases and J by 2 bases, with 12 bases left in between. CDR3 residues: CASRDRDLTDTQYF. The CDR3 DNA reads TGTGCCAGCAGAGACCGGGACCTCACAGATACGCAGTATTTT.

J is TRBJ2-7 and V is TRBV7-8; 10 bases line up with TRBD2. V lost 5 bases and J lost 0; bases outside the gene matches: 4. This CDR3 region has 15 residues. CDR1 and CDR2 from the germline V gene are SGHVS and FQNEAQ. The CDR3 DNA is TGTGCCAGCAGCCCAAGCGGGGGGGCCTCCTACGAGCAGTACTTC. It specifies CASSPSGGASYEQYF.

For this clone: Other nucleotide sequences from this sample produce the same CDR3. The CDR3 sequence: CASRQGAYEQYF. CDR3 coding DNA: TGTGCCAGCAGACAGGGCGCCTACGAGCAGTACTTC. The V and J genes are TRBV2 and TRBJ2-7; D may be TRBD1 (6 bases). The ends were cut back, 6 bases at V and 2 bases at J, with 8 bases in the middle. Looked up from germline, CDR1 is SNHLY and CDR2 is FYNNEI. The CDR3 is 12 residues long.

The genes are TRBV6-1 and TRBJ1-1; D remains unclear. Germline V CDR1 and CDR2: MNHNS, SASEGT. Trimming stripped 3 bases from V and 0 bases from J, with 8 bases between. The CDR3 is 14 amino acids. For the CDR3, the DNA is TGTGCCAGCAGTGAGCCGGGTATGAACACTGAAGCTTTCTTT. Protein: CASSEPGMNTEAFF.